The sequence of this T cell receptor beta chain was determined in a study of cytotoxic CD8 clonotypes in ibrutinib-treated CLL. Study at large: Averaging across samples gave about 240,000 productive templates and roughly 88,000 productive rearrangements. Points from the study as a whole: At ibrutinib response, clonality increased, and at progression it declined back toward baseline. The public clonotypes identified were infrequent and showed contraction or stability on treatment. Clonality (at baseline) was higher than in age-matched healthy donors and tracked circulating CD8+ T-cell counts.

Concerning this clone: The target antigen is unknown.

Profiling relied on immunoSEQ multiplex PCR, and the TCRdb table lists in-frame clones only, not all of them. The sample consists of hundreds of thousands of clones, roughly 67% of them appearing once. V lost 5 bases, J lost 5 bases, and 9 bases stayed unmatched. The CDR3 runs to 15 residues. Germline-derived CDR1 and CDR2 are SGHRS and YFSETQ. The chain couples TRBV5-1 to TRBJ2-5; 10 bases fit TRBD2. This sequence originates from a human donor with chronic lymphocytic leukemia. Sequencing used PBMCs, obtained after 36 months of ibrutinib treatment. The CDR3 protein is CASSPPLAGDETQYF. The CDR3 DNA reads TGCGCCAGCAGTCCCCCCCTAGCGGGAGATGAGACCCAGTACTTC.